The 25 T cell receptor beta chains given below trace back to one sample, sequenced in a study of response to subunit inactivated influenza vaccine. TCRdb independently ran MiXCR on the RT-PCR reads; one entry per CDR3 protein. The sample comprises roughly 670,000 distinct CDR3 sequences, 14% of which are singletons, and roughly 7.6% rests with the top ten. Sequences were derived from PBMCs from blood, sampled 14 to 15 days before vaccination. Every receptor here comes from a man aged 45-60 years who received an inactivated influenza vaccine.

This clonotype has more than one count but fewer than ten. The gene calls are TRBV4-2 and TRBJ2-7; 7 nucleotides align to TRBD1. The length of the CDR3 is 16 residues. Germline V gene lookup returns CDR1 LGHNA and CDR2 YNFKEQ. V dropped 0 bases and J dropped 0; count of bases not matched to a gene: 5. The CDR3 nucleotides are TGTGCCAGCAGCCAAGAATCAAGGGGGCCCTCCTACGAGCAGTACTTC. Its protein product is CASSQESRGPSYEQYF.

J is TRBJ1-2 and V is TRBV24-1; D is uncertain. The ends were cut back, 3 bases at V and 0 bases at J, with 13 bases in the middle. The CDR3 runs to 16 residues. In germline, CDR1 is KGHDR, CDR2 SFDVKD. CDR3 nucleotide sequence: TGTGCCACCAGTGATCCGTCCTCCGACACTAACTATGGCTACACCTTC. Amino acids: CATSDPSSDTNYGYTF.

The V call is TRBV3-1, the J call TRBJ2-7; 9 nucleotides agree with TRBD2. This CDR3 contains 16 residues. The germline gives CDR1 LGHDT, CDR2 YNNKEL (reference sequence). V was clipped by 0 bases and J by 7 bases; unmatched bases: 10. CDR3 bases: TGTGCCAGCAGCCAAGATCGTAGCGGGAGTGCTCAGGAGCAGTACTTC. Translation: CASSQDRSGSAQEQYF.

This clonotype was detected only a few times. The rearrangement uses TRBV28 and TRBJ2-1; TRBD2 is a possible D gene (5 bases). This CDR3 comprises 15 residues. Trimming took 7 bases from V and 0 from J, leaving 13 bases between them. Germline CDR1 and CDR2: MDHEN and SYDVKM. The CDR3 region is CASNLRAPSYNEQFF. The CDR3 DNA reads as TGTGCCAGCAATTTGAGGGCCCCCTCCTACAATGAGCAGTTCTTC.

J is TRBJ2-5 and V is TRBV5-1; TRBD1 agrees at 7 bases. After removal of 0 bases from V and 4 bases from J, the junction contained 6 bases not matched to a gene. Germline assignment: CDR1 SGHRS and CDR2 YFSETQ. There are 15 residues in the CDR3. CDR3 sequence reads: CASSLVTGWGETQYF. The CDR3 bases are TGCGCCAGCAGCTTGGTGACAGGGTGGGGAGAGACCCAGTACTTC. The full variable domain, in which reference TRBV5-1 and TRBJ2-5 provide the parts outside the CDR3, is KAGVTQTPRYLIKTRGQQVTLSCSPISGHRSVSWYQQTPGQGLQFLFEYFSETQRNKGNFPGRFSGRQFSNSRSEMNVSTLELGDSALYLCASSLVTGWGETQYFGPGTRLLVL.

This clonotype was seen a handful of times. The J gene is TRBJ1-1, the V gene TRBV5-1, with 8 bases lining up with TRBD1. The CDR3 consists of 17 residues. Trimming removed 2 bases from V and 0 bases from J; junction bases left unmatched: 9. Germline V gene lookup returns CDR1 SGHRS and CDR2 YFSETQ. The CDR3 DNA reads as TGCGCCAGCAGCTTTGAGGACAGGGCTACTATGAACACTGAAGCTTTCTTT. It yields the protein CASSFEDRATMNTEAFF.

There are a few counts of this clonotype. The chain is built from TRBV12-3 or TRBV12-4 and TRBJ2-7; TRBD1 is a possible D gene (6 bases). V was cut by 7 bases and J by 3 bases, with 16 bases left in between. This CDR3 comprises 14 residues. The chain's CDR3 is CASTLTQGIYEQYF. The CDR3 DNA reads TGTGCCAGCACACTAACACAGGGAATCTACGAGCAGTACTTC.

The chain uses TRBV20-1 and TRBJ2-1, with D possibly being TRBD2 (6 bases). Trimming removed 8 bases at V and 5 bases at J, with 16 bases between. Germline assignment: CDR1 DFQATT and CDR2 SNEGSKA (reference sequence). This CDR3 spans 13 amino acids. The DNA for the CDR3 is TGCAGTCCGGAGGGCCCGATAAACAATGAGCAGTTCTTC. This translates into CSPEGPINNEQFF.

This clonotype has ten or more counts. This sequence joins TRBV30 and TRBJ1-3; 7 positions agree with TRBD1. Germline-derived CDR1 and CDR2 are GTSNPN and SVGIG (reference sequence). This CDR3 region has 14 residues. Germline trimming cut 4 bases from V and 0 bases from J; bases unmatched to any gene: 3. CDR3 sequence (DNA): TGTGCCTGGACCGGGACAGTCTCTGGAAACACCATATATTTT. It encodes CAWTGTVSGNTIYF. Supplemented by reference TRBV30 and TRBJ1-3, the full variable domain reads SQTIHQWPATLVQPVGSPLSLECTVEGTSNPNLYWYRQAAGRGLQLLFYSVGIGQISSEVPQNLSASRPQDRQFILSSKKLLLSDSGFYLCAWTGTVSGNTIYFGEGSWLTVV.

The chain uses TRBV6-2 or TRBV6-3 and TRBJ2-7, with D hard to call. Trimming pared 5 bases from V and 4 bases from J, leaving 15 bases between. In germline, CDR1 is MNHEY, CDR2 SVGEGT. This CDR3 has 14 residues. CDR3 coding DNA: TGTGCCAGCAGTACCTCATTGAGGCGGTACGAGCAGTACTTC. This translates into CASSTSLRRYEQYF.

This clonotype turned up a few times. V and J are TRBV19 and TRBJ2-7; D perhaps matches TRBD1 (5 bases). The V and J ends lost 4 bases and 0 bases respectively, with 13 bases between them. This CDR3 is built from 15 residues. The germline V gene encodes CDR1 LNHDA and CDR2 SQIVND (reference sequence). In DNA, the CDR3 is TGTGCCAGTAGTACCAGGACAAAATTCTCCTACGAGCAGTACTTC. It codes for CASSTRTKFSYEQYF.

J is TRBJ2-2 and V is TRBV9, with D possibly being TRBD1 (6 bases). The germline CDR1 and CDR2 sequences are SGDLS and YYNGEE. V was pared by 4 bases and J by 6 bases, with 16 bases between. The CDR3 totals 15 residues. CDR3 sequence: CASSSTPGASGELFF. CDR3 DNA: TGTGCCAGCAGCTCCACCCCAGGGGCGTCCGGGGAGCTGTTTTTT.

The CDR3 is CASSVWSYNTGELFF. The CDR3 coding sequence is TGTGCCAGCAGCGTTTGGAGCTATAACACCGGGGAGCTGTTTTTT. This chain links TRBV9 with TRBJ2-2; D is unclear. The CDR3 has 15 residues. Germline V gene lookup returns CDR1 SGDLS and CDR2 YYNGEE. Trimming took 2 bases from V and 2 from J, leaving 10 bases between them.

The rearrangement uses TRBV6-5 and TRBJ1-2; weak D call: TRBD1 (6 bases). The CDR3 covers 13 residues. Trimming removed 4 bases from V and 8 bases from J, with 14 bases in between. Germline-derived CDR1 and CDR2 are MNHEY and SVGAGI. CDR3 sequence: CASSFQGSRGYTF. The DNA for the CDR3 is TGTGCCAGCAGTTTCCAGGGGTCTCGGGGCTACACCTTC.

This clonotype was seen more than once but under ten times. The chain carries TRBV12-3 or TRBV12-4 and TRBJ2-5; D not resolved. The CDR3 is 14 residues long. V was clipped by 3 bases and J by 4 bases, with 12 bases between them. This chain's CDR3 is CASSFSEQRETQYF. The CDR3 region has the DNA TGTGCCAGCAGTTTTTCGGAACAAAGAGAGACCCAGTACTTC.

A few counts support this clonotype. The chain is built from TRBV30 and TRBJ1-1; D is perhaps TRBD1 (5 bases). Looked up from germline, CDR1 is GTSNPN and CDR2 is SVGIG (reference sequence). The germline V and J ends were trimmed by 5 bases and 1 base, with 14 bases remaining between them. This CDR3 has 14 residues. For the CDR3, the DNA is TGTGCCTGGGACAACGCGGGGACGAACACTGAAGCTTTCTTT. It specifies CAWDNAGTNTEAFF.

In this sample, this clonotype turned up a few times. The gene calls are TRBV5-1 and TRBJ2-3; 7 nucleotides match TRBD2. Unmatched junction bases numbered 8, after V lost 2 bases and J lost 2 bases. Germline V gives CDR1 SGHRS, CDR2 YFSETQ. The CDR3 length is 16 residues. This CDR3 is CASSLAGRAYTDTQYF. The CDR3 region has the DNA TGCGCCAGCAGCTTAGCAGGGAGGGCCTACACAGATACGCAGTATTTT.

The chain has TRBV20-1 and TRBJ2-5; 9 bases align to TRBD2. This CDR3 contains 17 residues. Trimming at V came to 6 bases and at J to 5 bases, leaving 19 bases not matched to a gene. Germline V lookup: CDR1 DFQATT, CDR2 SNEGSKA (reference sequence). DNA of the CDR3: TGCAGTGCAACCACAAGCGTGGGGCTAGCGGGAAGTGAGACCCAGTACTTC. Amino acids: CSATTSVGLAGSETQYF.

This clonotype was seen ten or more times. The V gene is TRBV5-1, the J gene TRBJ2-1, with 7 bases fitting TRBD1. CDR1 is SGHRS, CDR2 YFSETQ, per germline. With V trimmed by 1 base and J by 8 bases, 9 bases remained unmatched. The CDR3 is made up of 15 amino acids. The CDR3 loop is CASSLWGQWGHEQFF. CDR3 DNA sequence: TGCGCCAGCAGCTTGTGGGGACAGTGGGGCCATGAGCAGTTCTTC.

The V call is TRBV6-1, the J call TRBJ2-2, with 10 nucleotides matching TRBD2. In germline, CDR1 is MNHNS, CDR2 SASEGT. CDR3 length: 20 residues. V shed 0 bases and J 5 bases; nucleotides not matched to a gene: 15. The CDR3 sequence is CASSEARFQASGRFTGELFF. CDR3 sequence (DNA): TGTGCCAGCAGTGAAGCGCGATTCCAGGCTAGCGGGAGATTTACCGGGGAGCTGTTTTTT.

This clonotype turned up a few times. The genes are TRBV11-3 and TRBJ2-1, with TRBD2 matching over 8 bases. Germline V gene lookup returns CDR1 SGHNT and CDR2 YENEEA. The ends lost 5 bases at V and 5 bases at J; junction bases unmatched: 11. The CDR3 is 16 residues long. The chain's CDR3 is CASSRQTGRGDNEQFF. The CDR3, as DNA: TGTGCCAGCAGCAGACAAACAGGGCGGGGGGACAATGAGCAGTTCTTC.

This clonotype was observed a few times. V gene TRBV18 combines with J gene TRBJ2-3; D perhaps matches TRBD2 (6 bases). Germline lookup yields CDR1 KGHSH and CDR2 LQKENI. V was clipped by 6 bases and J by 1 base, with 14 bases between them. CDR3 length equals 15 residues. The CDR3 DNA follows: TGTGCCAGCTCGCCCGAGGGACTTCGCACAGATACGCAGTATTTT. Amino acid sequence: CASSPEGLRTDTQYF. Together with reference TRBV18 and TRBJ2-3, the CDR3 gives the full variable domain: NAGVMQNPRHLVRRRGQEARLRCSPMKGHSHVYWYRQLPEEGLKFMVYLQKENIIDESGMPKERFSAEFPKEGPSILRIQQVVRGDSAAYFCASSPEGLRTDTQYFGPGTRLTVL.

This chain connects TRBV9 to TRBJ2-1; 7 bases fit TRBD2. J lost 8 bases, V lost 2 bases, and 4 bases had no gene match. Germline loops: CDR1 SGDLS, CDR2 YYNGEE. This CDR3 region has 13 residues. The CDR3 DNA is TGTGCCAGCAGCGTGGGGGGGGGTTATGAGCAGTTCTTC. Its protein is CASSVGGGYEQFF.

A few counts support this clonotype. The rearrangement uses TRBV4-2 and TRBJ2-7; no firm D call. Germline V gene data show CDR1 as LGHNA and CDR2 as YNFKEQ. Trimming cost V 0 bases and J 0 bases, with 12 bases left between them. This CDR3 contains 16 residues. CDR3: CASSQEWRLSSYEQYF. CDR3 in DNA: TGTGCCAGCAGCCAAGAATGGCGTTTGAGCTCCTACGAGCAGTACTTC.

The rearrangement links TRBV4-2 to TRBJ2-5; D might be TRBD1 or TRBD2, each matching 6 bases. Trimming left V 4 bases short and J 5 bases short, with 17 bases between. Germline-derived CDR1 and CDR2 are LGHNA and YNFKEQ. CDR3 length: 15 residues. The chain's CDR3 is CASSPLKGGRETQYF. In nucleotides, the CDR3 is TGTGCCAGCAGCCCACTGAAGGGGGGCCGTGAGACCCAGTACTTC.